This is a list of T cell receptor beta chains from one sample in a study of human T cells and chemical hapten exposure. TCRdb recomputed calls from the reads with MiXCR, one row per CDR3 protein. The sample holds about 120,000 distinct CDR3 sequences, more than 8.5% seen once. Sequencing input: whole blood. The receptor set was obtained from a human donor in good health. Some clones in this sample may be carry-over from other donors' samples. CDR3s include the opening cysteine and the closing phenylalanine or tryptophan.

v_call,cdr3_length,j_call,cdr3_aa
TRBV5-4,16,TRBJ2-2,CASSLYSGINTGELFF
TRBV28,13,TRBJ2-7,CASSFLSGYEQYF
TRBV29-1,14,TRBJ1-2,CSVSPGPGSYGYTF
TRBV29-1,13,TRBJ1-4,CSASGTGVEKLFF
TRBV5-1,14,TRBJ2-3,CASSLEARTDTQYF
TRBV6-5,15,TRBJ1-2,CASTTDWATNYGYTF
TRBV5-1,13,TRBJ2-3,CASSLAGADTQYF
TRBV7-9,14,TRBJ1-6,CASSQGTANSPLHF
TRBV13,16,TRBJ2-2,CASSTRTSGGHGELFF
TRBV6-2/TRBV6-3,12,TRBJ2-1,CASSYSNLEQFF
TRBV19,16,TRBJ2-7,CASSISSATSSYEQYF
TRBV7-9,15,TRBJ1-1,CASSISQGTNTEAFF
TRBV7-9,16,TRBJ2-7,CASSSRMDRGEYEQYF
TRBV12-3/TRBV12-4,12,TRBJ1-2,CASSFRQAGYTF
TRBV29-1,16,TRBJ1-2,CSAVGRPKIGMYGYTF
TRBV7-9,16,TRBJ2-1,CASSQGGLAGDNEQFF
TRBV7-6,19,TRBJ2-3,CASSLYLPGRTGATDTQYF
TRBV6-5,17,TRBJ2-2,CASSFKGQGSNTGELFF
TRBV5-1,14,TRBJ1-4,CASSSGGSRGELFF
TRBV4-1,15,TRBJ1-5,CASSRRRYSNQPQHF
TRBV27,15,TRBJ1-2,CASSLSVQRGYGYTF
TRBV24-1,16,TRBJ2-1,CATSAASGSSYNEQFF
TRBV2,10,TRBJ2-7,CASSEYEQYF
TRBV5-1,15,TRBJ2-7,CASSLDDGAPYEQYF
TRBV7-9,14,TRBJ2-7,CAGALFFALYEQYF
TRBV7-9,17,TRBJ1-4,CASSQGDRMSTNEKLFF
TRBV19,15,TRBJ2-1,CASSSPGRYWNEQFF
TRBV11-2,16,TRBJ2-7,CASSSTFDRFTYEQYF
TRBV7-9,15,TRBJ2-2,CASSFSRGGTGELFF
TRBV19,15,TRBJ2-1,CASSKAPSGSNEQFF
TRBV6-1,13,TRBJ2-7,CASPDPNRDEQYF
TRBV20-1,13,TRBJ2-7,CSAPYSEAHEQYF
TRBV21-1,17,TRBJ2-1,CASSKLPTSGRKVEQFF
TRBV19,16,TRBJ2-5,CASSIMVAGARETQYF
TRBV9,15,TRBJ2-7,CASSPLAGEATEQYF
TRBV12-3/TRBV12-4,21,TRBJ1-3,CASLERRTGGIGSDSGNTIYF
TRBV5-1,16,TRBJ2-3,CDSSPVPSGRTDTQYF
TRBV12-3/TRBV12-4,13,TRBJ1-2,CASSFLRGGGYTF
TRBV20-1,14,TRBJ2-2,CSARDYRDGGELFF